Presented here are 26 T cell receptor beta chains from one specimen sequenced in a study of cytomegalovirus exposure and HLA in healthy donors. The PCR was carried out with 60 Vbeta primers and 13 Jbeta primers. Profiling relied on immunoSEQ multiplex PCR, and the TCRdb table lists in-frame clones only, not all of them. The sample lists under 150,000 clones; approximately 72% were seen once. The source material was PBMCs. The receptors here all came from a woman in her forties or fifties in good health and CMV-seropositive.

The rearrangement uses TRBV7-9 and TRBJ1-2, with D perhaps TRBD1 (5 bases). The CDR3 totals 16 residues. The germline V and J ends were trimmed by 4 bases and 0 bases, with 15 bases remaining between them. Germline CDR1 and CDR2: SEHNR and FQNEAQ (reference sequence). CDR3 nucleotide sequence: TGTGCCAGCAGCTCGCCCAGGGTTGTTGCTAACTATGGCTACACCTTC. Encoded protein: CASSSPRVVANYGYTF.

This clone was observed once. The chain combines TRBV9 with TRBJ2-5, with D possibly being TRBD1 (5 bases). From germline, CDR1 is SGDLS and CDR2 YYNGEE. The CDR3 consists of 14 residues. Trimming cost V 0 bases and J 5 bases, with 11 bases left between them. The CDR3 sequence: CASSVASGSETQYF. The CDR3 coding sequence is TGTGCCAGCAGCGTAGCTTCAGGGTCCGAGACCCAGTACTTC. The variable domain in full, with the rest retrieved from reference TRBV9 and TRBJ2-5, is DSGVTQTPKHLITATGQRVTLRCSPRSGDLSVYWYQQSLDQGLQFLIQYYNGEERAKGNILERFSAQQFPDLHSELNLSSLELGDSALYFCASSVASGSETQYFGPGTRLLVL.

This rearrangement joins TRBV6-5 to TRBJ1-4; TRBD1 aligns across 7 bases. Looked up from germline, CDR1 is MNHEY and CDR2 is SVGAGI. CDR3 length equals 13 residues. The J segment lost 8 bases and the V segment lost 4 bases, leaving 4 bases of the junction unmatched. Here the CDR3 DNA reads TGTGCCAGCAGTTGGGGGACAGAAGAAAAACTGTTTTTT. It yields the protein CASSWGTEEKLFF.

This clone was detected once. The rearrangement uses TRBV4-3 and TRBJ1-4; tentatively, D is TRBD1 (6 bases). The germline CDR1 and CDR2 sequences are LGHNA and YSLEER. This CDR3 has 17 residues. The V end lost 0 bases, the J end lost 4 bases, and 15 bases lay between the germline ends. CDR3 residues: CASSQDFRVDSNEKLFF. CDR3 in DNA: TGCGCCAGCAGCCAAGATTTTAGGGTGGACAGTAATGAAAAACTGTTTTTT.

The rearrangement joins TRBV2 to TRBJ2-1; 7 bases are shared with TRBD1. The CDR3 covers 17 residues. From germline, CDR1 is SNHLY and CDR2 FYNNEI. The V segment lost 1 base and the J segment 8 bases; nucleotides outside the gene matches: 14. CDR3 sequence (DNA): TGTGCCAGCAGTGAAGACTCGGACAGGTGGGGGATGGATGAGCAGTTCTTC. Its protein is CASSEDSDRWGMDEQFF.

This chain links TRBV9 with TRBJ1-5, with 9 bases aligning to TRBD1. Trimming cost V 3 bases and J 6 bases; bases outside gene matches: 4. This CDR3 is 14 amino acids long. CDR1 and CDR2 (germline): SGDLS, YYNGEE. The CDR3 protein is CASSGTGEGQPQHF. CDR3 nucleotides: TGTGCCAGCAGCGGGACAGGGGAGGGTCAGCCCCAGCATTTT.

The sample holds a few counts of this clone. The chain couples TRBV18 to TRBJ1-5; 9 nucleotides line up with TRBD1. Germline-derived CDR1 and CDR2 are KGHSH and LQKENI. The J segment lost 6 bases and the V segment lost 1 base, leaving 1 base of the junction unmatched. The CDR3 length is 14 residues. The CDR3 region is CASSPQGQGQPQHF. As DNA, the CDR3 is TGTGCCAGCTCACCACAGGGACAGGGTCAGCCCCAGCATTTT.

This clone appeared a few times. This chain connects TRBV7-9 to TRBJ1-2; 9 nucleotides match TRBD1. The V segment lost 5 bases and the J segment 9 bases; nucleotides outside the gene matches: 7. The CDR3 length is 13 residues. Germline CDR1 and CDR2: SEHNR and FQNEAQ (reference sequence). The CDR3 nucleotides are TGTGCCAGCAGCGCCGGGACAGGGCTCCGCTACACCTTC. Translated: CASSAGTGLRYTF.

The chain combines TRBV6-1 with TRBJ2-6; D is undetermined. CDR3 length: 13 amino acids. V was clipped by 8 bases and J by 2 bases, with 7 bases between them. The germline gives CDR1 MNHNS, CDR2 SASEGT. The CDR3 nucleotides are TGTGCCAGCGTCCAGGCTGGGGCCAACGTCCTGACTTTC. Amino acid sequence: CASVQAGANVLTF.

This rearrangement joins TRBV27 to TRBJ1-5; perhaps TRBD1 as D (5 bases). Germline assignment: CDR1 MNHEY and CDR2 SMNVEV (reference sequence). Trimming took off 4 bases at V and 0 bases at J, with 19 bases between the two ends. The CDR3 length is 18 residues. The CDR3 coding sequence is TGTGCCAGCAGTTCACTTGTTCCAGGGTCGTATAGCAATCAGCCCCAGCATTTT. Residues: CASSSLVPGSYSNQPQHF.

This rearrangement joins TRBV5-1 to TRBJ2-5; possible D gene TRBD1, 5 bases. Germline CDR1 is SGHRS and CDR2 is YFSETQ. CDR3 length: 14 amino acids. The germline V and J ends were trimmed by 2 bases and 2 bases, with 10 bases remaining between them. CDR3 DNA: TGCGCCAGCAGCTTCGAAGGGGCTCAAGAGACCCAGTACTTC. Translating gives CASSFEGAQETQYF.

The chain recombines TRBV5-6 with TRBJ2-1; 9 bases are a match to TRBD1. CDR3 length: 14 amino acids. J was trimmed by 7 bases and V by 4 bases; bases with no gene match: 6. Looked up from germline, CDR1 is SGHDT and CDR2 is YYEEEE. The CDR3 reads CASSVGQGVNEQFF. The CDR3 DNA follows: TGTGCCAGCAGCGTGGGACAGGGAGTGAATGAGCAGTTCTTC.

V is TRBV5-1 and J is TRBJ1-2; TRBD1 is a possible D gene (6 bases). CDR3 length: 13 residues. Trimming removed 4 bases from V and 8 bases from J, with 15 bases in between. CDR1 and CDR2 (germline): SGHRS, YFSETQ. In DNA form, the CDR3 reads TGCGCCAGCAGCCCCTTTCAGGGGCCGGGCTACACCTTC. Amino acid sequence: CASSPFQGPGYTF.

V and J are TRBV18 and TRBJ1-1; no clear D. With 0 bases removed from V and 4 bases from J, the gap between germline ends came to 9 bases. The CDR3 is 14 amino acids. Germline V CDR1 and CDR2: KGHSH, LQKENI. The CDR3 DNA follows: TGTGCCAGCTCACCACCGGTTCGCGGCACTGAAGCTTTCTTT. As protein: CASSPPVRGTEAFF.

This chain uses TRBV29-1 with TRBJ1-2; 10 bases match TRBD1. V dropped 1 base and J dropped 0; count of bases not matched to a gene: 8. Germline lookup yields CDR1 SQVTM and CDR2 ANQGSEA. The CDR3 length is 17 residues. The CDR3 region is CSVEGGGQGPSNYGYTF. CDR3 coding DNA: TGCAGCGTTGAAGGGGGGGGACAGGGGCCGTCTAACTATGGCTACACCTTC.

The rearrangement uses TRBV2 and TRBJ1-3, with TRBD1 as a possible D gene (5 bases). The CDR3 is made up of 15 amino acids. Germline lookup yields CDR1 SNHLY and CDR2 FYNNEI. Trimming left V 6 bases short and J 0 bases short, with 12 bases between. CDR3 DNA sequence: TGTGCCAGCAGCCTAACTGACAGCTCTGGAAACACCATATATTTT. This gives the protein CASSLTDSSGNTIYF.

The CDR3 sequence: CASSGQGDYGYTF. As DNA, the CDR3 is TGCGCCAGCAGCGGACAGGGTGACTATGGCTACACCTTC. The chain employs TRBV5-1 and TRBJ1-2; 8 nucleotides agree with TRBD1. There are 13 residues in the CDR3. Trimming removed 4 bases from V and 3 bases from J; junction bases left unmatched: 2. Germline V gene lookup returns CDR1 SGHRS and CDR2 YFSETQ.

The chain carries TRBV5-4 and TRBJ2-7; D is perhaps TRBD2 (6 bases). Germline values: CDR1 SGHNT, CDR2 YYREEE (reference sequence). Trimming cost V 4 bases and J 2 bases, with 10 bases left between them. The CDR3 totals 13 residues. CDR3 sequence: CASSPSATYEQYF. CDR3 bases: TGTGCCAGCAGCCCTAGCGCCACCTACGAGCAGTACTTC.

This clone appeared once. The CDR3 here is CASSLGALAGASPYNEQFF. CDR3 nucleotides: TGTGCCAGCAGCCTTGGTGCCCTAGCGGGAGCTTCCCCCTACAATGAGCAGTTCTTC. V gene TRBV4-2 combines with J gene TRBJ2-1; 10 positions match TRBD2. Per the germline V gene, CDR1 is LGHNA and CDR2 is YNFKEQ. CDR3 length: 19 amino acids. V lost 4 bases to trimming and J lost 2 bases; unmatched junction nucleotides: 14.

J is TRBJ2-5 and V is TRBV7-8; 14 bases fit TRBD2. The DNA end favors TRBJ2-7, so the J call may be wrong. This CDR3 spans 17 amino acids. Germline V gene data show CDR1 as SGHVS and CDR2 as FQNEAQ. CDR3 region: CASSLAGTSGSSYEQYF. In DNA form, the CDR3 reads TGTGCCAGCAGCTTAGCCGGGACTAGCGGGAGCTCCTACGAGCAGTACTTC.

The CDR3 DNA reads TGTGCCAGCAGCCAACAAGATACGCAGTATTTT. It specifies CASSQQDTQYF. The chain combines TRBV4-2 with TRBJ2-3, with D uncertain. CDR1 and CDR2 (germline): LGHNA, YNFKEQ. There are 11 residues in the CDR3. Between the trimmed V and J ends, which lost 2 bases and 5 bases, there was a span of 2 bases.

This clone was counted only a few times. The chain carries TRBV6-6 and TRBJ2-7, with D maybe TRBD1 (6 bases). This CDR3 comprises 12 residues. The V end was cut by 7 bases, the J end by 4 bases, with 11 bases between. Germline CDR1 MNHNY, CDR2 SVGAGI (reference sequence). This CDR3 reads CASNTQGYEQYF. The CDR3 DNA is TGTGCCAGCAACACACAGGGTTACGAGCAGTACTTC.

The chain is built from TRBV18 and TRBJ1-1; D is unclear. Per the germline V gene, CDR1 is KGHSH and CDR2 is LQKENI. CDR3 size: 15 residues. Trimming cost V 3 bases and J 4 bases, with 15 bases left between them. The CDR3 is CASSPRGTGGTEAFF. The CDR3 DNA is TGTGCCAGCTCACCCCGGGGAACCGGAGGCACTGAAGCTTTCTTT.

The rearrangement joins TRBV7-9 to TRBJ1-2, with D possibly being TRBD1 (6 bases). The CDR3 covers 12 residues. Germline CDR1 and CDR2: SEHNR and FQNEAQ (reference sequence). V was trimmed by 4 bases and J by 7 bases, leaving 10 bases between them. CDR3 DNA: TGTGCCAGCAGCTCGGACAGCCCTGGCTACACCTTC. As protein: CASSSDSPGYTF. The full variable domain, in which reference TRBV7-9 and TRBJ1-2 provide the parts outside the CDR3, is DTGVSQNPRHKITKRGQNVTFRCDPISEHNRLYWYRQTLGQGPEFLTYFQNEAQLEKSRLLSDRFSAERPKGSFSTLEIQRTEQGDSAMYLCASSSDSPGYTFGSGTRLTVV.

The chain recombines TRBV5-6 with TRBJ2-3, with D possibly matching TRBD2 (6 bases). The V end was cut by 3 bases, the J end by 3 bases, with 14 bases between. This CDR3 has 15 amino acids. Germline V CDR1 and CDR2: SGHDT, YYEEEE. The CDR3 DNA reads as TGTGCCAGCAGCTACAGGAGGGCCTTGACAGATACGCAGTATTTT. Translation: CASSYRRALTDTQYF.

V is TRBV4-2 and J is TRBJ2-5, with 9 bases aligning to TRBD1. V dropped 1 base and J dropped 1; count of bases not matched to a gene: 7. This CDR3 is built from 17 residues. In germline, CDR1 is LGHNA, CDR2 YNFKEQ. CDR3 bases: TGTGCCAGCAGCCAAGGTGTGGGACAGGGATTCCAAGAGACCCAGTACTTC. Translating gives CASSQGVGQGFQETQYF.